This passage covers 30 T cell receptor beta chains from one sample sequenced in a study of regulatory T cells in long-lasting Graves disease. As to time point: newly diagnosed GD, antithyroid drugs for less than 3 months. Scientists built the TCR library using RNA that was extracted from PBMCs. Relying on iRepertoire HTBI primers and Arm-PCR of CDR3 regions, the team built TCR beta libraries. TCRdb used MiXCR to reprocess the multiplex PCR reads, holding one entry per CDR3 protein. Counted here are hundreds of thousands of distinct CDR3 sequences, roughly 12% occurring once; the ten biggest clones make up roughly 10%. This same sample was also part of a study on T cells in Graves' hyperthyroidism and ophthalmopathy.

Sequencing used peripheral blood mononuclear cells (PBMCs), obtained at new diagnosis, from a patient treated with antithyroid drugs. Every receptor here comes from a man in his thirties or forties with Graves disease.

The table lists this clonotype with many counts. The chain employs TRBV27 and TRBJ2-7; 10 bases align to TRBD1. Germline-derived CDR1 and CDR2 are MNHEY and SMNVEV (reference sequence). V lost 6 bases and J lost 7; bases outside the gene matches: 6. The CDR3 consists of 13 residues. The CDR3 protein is CASRWTGGKEQYF. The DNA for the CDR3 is TGTGCCAGCAGATGGACAGGGGGTAAAGAGCAGTACTTC.

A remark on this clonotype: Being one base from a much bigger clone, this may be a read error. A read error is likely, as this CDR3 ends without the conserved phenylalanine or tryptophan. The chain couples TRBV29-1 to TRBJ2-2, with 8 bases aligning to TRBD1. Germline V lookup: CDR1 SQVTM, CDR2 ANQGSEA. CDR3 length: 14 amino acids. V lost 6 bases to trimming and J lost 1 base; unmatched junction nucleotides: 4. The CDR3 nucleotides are TGCAGCGTCGAGACAGGGGTGAACACCGGGGAGCTGTTTATT. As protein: CSVETGVNTGELFI.

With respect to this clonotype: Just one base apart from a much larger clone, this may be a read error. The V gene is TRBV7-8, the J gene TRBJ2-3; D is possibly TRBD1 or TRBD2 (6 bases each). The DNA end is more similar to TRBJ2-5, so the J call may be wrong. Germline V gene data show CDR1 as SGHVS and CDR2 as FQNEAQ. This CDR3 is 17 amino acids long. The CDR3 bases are TGTGCCGGCAGCGCCCCTCTAAGTGCTGGAGGGGGAGAGACCCAGTACTTC. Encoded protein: CAGSAPLSAGGGETQYF.

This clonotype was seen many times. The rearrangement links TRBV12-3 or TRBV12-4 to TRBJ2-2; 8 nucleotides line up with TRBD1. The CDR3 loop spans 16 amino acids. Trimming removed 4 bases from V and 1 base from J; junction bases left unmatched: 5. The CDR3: CASSSRGTGNTGELFF. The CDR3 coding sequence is TGTGCCAGCAGTTCTCGTGGGACAGGGAACACCGGGGAGCTGTTTTTT.

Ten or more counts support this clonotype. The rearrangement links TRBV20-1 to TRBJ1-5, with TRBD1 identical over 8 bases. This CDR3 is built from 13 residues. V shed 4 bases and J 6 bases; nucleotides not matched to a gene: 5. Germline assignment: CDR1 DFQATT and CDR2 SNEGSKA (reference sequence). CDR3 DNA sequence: TGCAGTGCTAAACGGACAGGGAGTCAGCCCCAGCATTTT. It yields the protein CSAKRTGSQPQHF.

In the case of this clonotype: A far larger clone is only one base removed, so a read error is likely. CDR3 nucleotide sequence: TGCGCCAGCAGCTTTGAAAGGCCCCTGGACGAGCAGTTCTTC. Its protein is CASSFERPLDEQFF. V and J are TRBV5-1 and TRBJ2-1, with no clear D. Germline V gives CDR1 SGHRS, CDR2 YFSETQ. V lost 2 bases to trimming and J lost 10 bases, with 16 bases between them. The CDR3 covers 14 residues. Full variable domain (missing parts from reference TRBV5-1 and TRBJ2-1): KAGVTQTPRYLIKTRGQQVTLSCSPISGHRSVSWYQQTPGQGLQFLFEYFSETQRNKGNFPGRFSGRQFSNSRSEMNVSTLELGDSALYLCASSFERPLDEQFFGPGTRLTVL.

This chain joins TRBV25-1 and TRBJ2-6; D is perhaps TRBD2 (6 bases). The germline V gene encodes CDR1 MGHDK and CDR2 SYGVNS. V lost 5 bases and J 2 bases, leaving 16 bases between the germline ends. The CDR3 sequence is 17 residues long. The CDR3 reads CASSKGTAVTGANVLTF. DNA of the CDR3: TGTGCCAGCAGTAAAGGGACTGCTGTTACTGGGGCCAACGTCCTGACTTTC.

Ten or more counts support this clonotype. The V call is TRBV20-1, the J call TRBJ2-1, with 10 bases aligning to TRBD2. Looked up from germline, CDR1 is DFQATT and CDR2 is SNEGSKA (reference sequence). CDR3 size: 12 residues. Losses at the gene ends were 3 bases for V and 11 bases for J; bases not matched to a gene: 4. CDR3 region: CSASWGLAKQFF. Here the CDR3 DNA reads TGCAGTGCTAGCTGGGGACTAGCGAAGCAGTTCTTC.

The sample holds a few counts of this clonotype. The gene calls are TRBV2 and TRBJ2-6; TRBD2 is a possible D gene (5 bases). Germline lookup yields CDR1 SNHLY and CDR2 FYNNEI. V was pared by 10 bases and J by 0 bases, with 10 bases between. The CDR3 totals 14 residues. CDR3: CATSGSSGANVLTF. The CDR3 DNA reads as TGTGCCACGTCGGGGTCCTCTGGGGCCAACGTCCTGACTTTC.

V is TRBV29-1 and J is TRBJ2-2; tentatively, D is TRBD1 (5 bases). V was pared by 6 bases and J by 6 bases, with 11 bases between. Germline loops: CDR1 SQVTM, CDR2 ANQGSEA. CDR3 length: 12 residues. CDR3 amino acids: CSVLKGAGELFF. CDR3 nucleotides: TGCAGCGTCCTCAAAGGGGCCGGGGAGCTGTTTTTT.

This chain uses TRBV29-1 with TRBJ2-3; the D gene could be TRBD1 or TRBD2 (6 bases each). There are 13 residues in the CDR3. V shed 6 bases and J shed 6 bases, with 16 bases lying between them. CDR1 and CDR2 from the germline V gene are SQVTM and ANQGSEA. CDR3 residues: CSVTRRGTDTQYF. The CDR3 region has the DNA TGCAGCGTCACCCGTAGGGGGACTGATACGCAGTATTTT.

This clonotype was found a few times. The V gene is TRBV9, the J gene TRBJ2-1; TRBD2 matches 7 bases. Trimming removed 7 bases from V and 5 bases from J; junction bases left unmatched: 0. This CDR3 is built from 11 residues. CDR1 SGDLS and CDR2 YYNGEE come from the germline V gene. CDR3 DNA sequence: TGTGCCAGCGGGGGGGACAATGAGCAGTTCTTC. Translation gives CASGGDNEQFF.

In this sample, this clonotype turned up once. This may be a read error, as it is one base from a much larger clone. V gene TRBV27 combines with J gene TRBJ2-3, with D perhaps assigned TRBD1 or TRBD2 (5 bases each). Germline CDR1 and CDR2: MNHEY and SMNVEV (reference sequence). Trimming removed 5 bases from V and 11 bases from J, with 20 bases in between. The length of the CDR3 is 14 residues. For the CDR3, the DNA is TGTGCCAGCAGTCTGGGGACCTTTATTCACGAGCAGTATTTT. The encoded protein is CASSLGTFIHEQYF.

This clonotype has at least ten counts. CDR3 residues: CASSVATGETEAFF. In DNA form, the CDR3 reads TGTGCCAGCAGCGTAGCTACGGGGGAAACTGAAGCTTTCTTT. The chain recombines TRBV9 with TRBJ1-1; TRBD1 might be the D (5 bases). CDR1 is SGDLS, CDR2 YYNGEE, per germline. V was clipped by 0 bases and J by 5 bases, with 11 bases between them. The CDR3 sequence is 14 residues long.

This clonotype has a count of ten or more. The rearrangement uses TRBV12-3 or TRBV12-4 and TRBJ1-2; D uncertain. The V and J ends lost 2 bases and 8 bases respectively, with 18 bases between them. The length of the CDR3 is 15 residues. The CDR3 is CASSLSEVGERGYTF. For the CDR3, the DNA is TGTGCCAGCAGTTTATCGGAAGTCGGGGAACGCGGCTACACCTTC.

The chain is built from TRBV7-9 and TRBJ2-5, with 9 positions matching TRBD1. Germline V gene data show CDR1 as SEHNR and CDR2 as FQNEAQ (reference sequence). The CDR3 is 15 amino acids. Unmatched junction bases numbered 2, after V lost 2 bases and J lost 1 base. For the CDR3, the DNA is TGTGCCAGCAGCTTAAAGACAGGGGGCCAAGAGACCCAGTACTTC. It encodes CASSLKTGGQETQYF.

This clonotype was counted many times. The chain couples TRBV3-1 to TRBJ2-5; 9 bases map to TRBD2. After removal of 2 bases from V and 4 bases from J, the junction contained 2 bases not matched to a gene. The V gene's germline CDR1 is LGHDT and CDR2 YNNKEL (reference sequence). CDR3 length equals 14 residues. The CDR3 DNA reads TGTGCCAGCAGCCAAAAGGGACTAGCAGAGACCCAGTACTTC. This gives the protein CASSQKGLAETQYF.

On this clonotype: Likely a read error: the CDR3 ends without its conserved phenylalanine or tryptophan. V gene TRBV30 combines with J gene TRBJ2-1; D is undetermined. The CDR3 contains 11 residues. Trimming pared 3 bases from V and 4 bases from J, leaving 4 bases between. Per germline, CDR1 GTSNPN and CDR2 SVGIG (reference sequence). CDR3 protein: CAWRFYNEQFY. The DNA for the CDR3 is TGTGCCTGGAGGTTTTACAATGAGCAGTTCTAC.

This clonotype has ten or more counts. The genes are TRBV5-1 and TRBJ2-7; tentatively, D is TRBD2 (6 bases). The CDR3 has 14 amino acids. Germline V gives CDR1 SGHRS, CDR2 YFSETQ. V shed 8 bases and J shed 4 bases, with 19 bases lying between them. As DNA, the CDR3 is TGCGCCAGTTCGCTAACCGCGGGAAGTTACGAGCAGTACTTC. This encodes CASSLTAGSYEQYF. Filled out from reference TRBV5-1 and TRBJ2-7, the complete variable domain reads KAGVTQTPRYLIKTRGQQVTLSCSPISGHRSVSWYQQTPGQGLQFLFEYFSETQRNKGNFPGRFSGRQFSNSRSEMNVSTLELGDSALYLCASSLTAGSYEQYFGPGTRLTVT.

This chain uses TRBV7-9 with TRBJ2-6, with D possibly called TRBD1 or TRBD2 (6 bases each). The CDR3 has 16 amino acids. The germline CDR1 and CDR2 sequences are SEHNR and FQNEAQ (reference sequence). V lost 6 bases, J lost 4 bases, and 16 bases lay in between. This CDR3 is CASRGPGATGANVLTF. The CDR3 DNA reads TGTGCCAGCAGGGGTCCGGGGGCGACCGGGGCCAACGTCCTGACTTTC. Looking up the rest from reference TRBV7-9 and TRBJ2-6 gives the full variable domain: DTGVSQNPRHKITKRGQNVTFRCDPISEHNRLYWYRQTLGQGPEFLTYFQNEAQLEKSRLLSDRFSAERPKGSFSTLEIQRTEQGDSAMYLCASRGPGATGANVLTFGAGSRLTVL.

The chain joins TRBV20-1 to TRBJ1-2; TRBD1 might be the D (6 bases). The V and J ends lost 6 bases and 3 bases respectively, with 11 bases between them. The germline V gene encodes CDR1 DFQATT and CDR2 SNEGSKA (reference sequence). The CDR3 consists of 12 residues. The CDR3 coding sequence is TGCAGTGCACCTACAGGGTACTATGGCTACACCTTC. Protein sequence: CSAPTGYYGYTF.

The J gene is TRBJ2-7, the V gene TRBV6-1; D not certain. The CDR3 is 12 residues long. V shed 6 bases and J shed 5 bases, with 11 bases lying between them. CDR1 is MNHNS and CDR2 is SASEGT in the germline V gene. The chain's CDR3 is CASSLERNEQYF. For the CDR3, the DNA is TGTGCCAGCAGCCTGGAGAGAAACGAGCAGTACTTC.

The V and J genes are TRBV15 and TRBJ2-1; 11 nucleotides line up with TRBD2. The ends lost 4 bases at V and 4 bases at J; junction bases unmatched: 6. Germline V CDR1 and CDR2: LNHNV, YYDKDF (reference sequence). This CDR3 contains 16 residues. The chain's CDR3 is CATSIPTSGSYNEQFF. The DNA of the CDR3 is TGTGCCACCAGCATACCTACTAGCGGGAGTTACAATGAGCAGTTCTTC.

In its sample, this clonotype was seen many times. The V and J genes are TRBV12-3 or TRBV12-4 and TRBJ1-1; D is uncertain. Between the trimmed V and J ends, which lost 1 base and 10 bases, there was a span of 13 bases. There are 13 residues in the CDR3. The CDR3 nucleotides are TGTGCCAGCAGTTTAGATCGGTGGAGTACAGCTTTCTTT. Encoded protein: CASSLDRWSTAFF.

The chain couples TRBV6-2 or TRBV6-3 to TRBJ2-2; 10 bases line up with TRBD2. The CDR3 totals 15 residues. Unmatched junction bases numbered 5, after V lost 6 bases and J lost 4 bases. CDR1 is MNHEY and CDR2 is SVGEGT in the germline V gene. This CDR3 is CASRVPSGSTGELFF. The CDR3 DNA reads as TGTGCCAGCAGGGTGCCTAGCGGGAGCACCGGGGAGCTGTTTTTT.

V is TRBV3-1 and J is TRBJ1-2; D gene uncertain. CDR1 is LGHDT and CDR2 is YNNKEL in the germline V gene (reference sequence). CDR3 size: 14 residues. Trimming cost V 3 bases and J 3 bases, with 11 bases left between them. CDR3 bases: TGTGCCAGCAGCCATTCTGACGGATACTATGGCTACACCTTC. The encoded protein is CASSHSDGYYGYTF.

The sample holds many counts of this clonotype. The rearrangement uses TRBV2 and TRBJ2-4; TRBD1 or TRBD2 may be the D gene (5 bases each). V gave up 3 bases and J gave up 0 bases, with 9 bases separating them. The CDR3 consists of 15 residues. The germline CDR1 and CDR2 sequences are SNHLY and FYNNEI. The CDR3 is CASSDVGVAKNIQYF. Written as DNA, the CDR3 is TGTGCCAGCAGTGATGTGGGGGTAGCCAAAAACATTCAGTACTTC.

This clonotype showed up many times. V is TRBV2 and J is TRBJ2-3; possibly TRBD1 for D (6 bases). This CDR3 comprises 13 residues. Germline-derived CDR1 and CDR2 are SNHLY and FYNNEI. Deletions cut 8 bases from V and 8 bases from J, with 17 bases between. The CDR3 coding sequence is TGTGCCAGCCAGGGGCAGGGCGGTGGTACGCAGTATTTT. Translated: CASQGQGGGTQYF.

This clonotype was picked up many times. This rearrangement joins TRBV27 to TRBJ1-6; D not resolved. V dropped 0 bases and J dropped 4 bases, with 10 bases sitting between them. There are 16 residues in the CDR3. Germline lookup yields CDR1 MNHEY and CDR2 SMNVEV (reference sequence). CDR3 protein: CASSLSRTVYNSPLHF. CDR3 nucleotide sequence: TGTGCCAGCAGTTTATCGAGAACAGTATATAATTCACCCCTCCACTTT.

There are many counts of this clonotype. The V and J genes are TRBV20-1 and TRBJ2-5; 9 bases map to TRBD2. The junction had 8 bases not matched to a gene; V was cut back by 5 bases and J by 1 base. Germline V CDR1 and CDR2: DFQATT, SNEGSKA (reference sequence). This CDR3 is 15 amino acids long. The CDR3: CSAFAGLAVQETQYF. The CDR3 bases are TGCAGTGCTTTTGCGGGACTAGCCGTCCAAGAGACCCAGTACTTC.